Listed here is a single T cell receptor (beta chain). In the original workflow: Researchers report that nucleated cell counts were estimated from reference gene primer amplification. Libraries were prepared by immunoSEQ multiplex PCR; TCRdb keeps only in-frame clonotypes and omits some of them. V and J calls and clone size are those listed in that table; D and trimming were worked out from the DNA. The data hold hundreds of thousands of clones, with 85% to 90% observed a single time. Germline trimming cut 6 bases from V and 6 bases from J; bases unmatched to any gene: 8. CDR1 is LNHDA and CDR2 is SQIVND in the germline V gene (reference sequence). This CDR3 contains 14 residues. This sample stems from a study of blood T cell repertoires in COVID-19. About the research overall: T cells, B-cell-depleted T cells, or PBMCs supplied cDNA or gDNA.

In terms of age and location, participants ranged from roughly 18 to 90 years and lived in about two dozen US areas. Cohorts were determined from participant-reported clinical history. V usage is TRBV19 and J usage is TRBJ1-5, with TRBD1 identical over 7 bases. The origin of this receptor is a woman younger than 30 who had recovered from COVID-19. The sample was PBMCs or T cells enriched from blood (not recorded which). This chain's CDR3 is CASSDRDRVQPQHF. The CDR3 bases are TGTGCCAGTAGCGACAGGGATCGCGTTCAGCCCCAGCATTTT. Looking up the rest from reference TRBV19 and TRBJ1-5 gives the full variable domain: DGGITQSPKYLFRKEGQNVTLSCEQNLNHDAMYWYRQDPGQGLRLIYYSQIVNDFQKGDIAEGYSVSREKKESFPLTVTSAQKNPTAFYLCASSDRDRVQPQHFGDGTRLSIL.